The 15 T cell receptor beta chains listed next were all sequenced from one sample in a study of blood T cell repertoires in COVID-19. The table came from immunoSEQ multiplex PCR; TCRdb's copy has only in-frame clones and leaves some out. The table lists approximately 670,000 clones, just under 90% of them singletons. Sequencing was done on a sample of peripheral blood. The receptor source for this set is a woman aged 18-30 years with acute or convalescent COVID-19.

The chain joins TRBV19 to TRBJ1-4; 7 nucleotides match TRBD1. The ends lost 5 bases at V and 8 bases at J; junction bases unmatched: 8. Germline V gene data show CDR1 as LNHDA and CDR2 as SQIVND (reference sequence). The CDR3 runs 14 residues. For the CDR3, the DNA is TGTGCCAGTAGTGGAAGGGGGCTTCGAGAAAAACTGTTTTTT. Its protein is CASSGRGLREKLFF. The whole variable domain, remainder taken from reference TRBV19 and TRBJ1-4, is DGGITQSPKYLFRKEGQNVTLSCEQNLNHDAMYWYRQDPGQGLRLIYYSQIVNDFQKGDIAEGYSVSREKKESFPLTVTSAQKNPTAFYLCASSGRGLREKLFFGSGTQLSVL.

V and J are TRBV7-8 and TRBJ1-1; TRBD1 agrees at 8 bases. Losses at the gene ends were 6 bases for V and 1 base for J; bases not matched to a gene: 7. Germline V gives CDR1 SGHVS, CDR2 FQNEAQ. This CDR3 has 15 residues. The CDR3 sequence: CASRLYRGKNTEAFF. In DNA, the CDR3 is TGTGCCAGCAGACTTTACAGGGGGAAGAACACTGAAGCTTTCTTT. Variable domain in full (rest from reference TRBV7-8 and TRBJ1-1): GAGVSQSPRYKVAKRGQDVALRCDPISGHVSLFWYQQALGQGPEFLTYFQNEAQLDKSGLPSDRFFAERPEGSVSTLKIQRTQQEDSAVYLCASRLYRGKNTEAFFGQGTRLTVV.

This clone was seen only once. The V gene is TRBV5-1, the J gene TRBJ2-1; D unresolved. Trimming pared 0 bases from V and 8 bases from J, leaving 15 bases between. This CDR3 comprises 15 residues. Germline V gives CDR1 SGHRS, CDR2 YFSETQ. CDR3 coding DNA: TGCGCCAGCAGCTTGGGACCCCCCTCTAGTCATGAGCAGTTCTTC. Protein sequence: CASSLGPPSSHEQFF.

The chain recombines TRBV19 with TRBJ1-6; 7 bases are a match to TRBD1. The germline V gene encodes CDR1 LNHDA and CDR2 SQIVND (reference sequence). The CDR3 runs 14 residues. The V gene end was trimmed by 6 bases and the J gene end by 7 bases; junction bases not matched to a gene: 6. CDR3 sequence (DNA): TGTGCCAGTAGGTCACAGGGGACAAATTCACCCCTCCACTTT. Protein product: CASRSQGTNSPLHF.

J is TRBJ1-1 and V is TRBV29-1, with unresolved D. CDR3 length: 15 residues. V was pared by 4 bases and J by 1 base, with 16 bases between. Germline V gene sequence: CDR1 SQVTM, CDR2 ANQGSEA. The CDR3 protein is CSVGRLSKWNTEAFF. The CDR3 DNA reads as TGCAGCGTTGGCCGGTTGAGCAAATGGAACACTGAAGCTTTCTTT. The full variable domain, rest sourced from reference TRBV29-1 and TRBJ1-1, is SAVISQKPSRDICQRGTSLTIQCQVDSQVTMMFWYRQQPGQSLTLIATANQGSEATYESGFVIDKFPISRPNLTFSTLTVSNMSPEDSSIYLCSVGRLSKWNTEAFFGQGTRLTVV.

This clone has just a few counts. The genes are TRBV12-3 or TRBV12-4 and TRBJ1-2, with a possible D match to TRBD1 (5 bases). The CDR3 extends over 13 amino acids. Trimming cost V 6 bases and J 4 bases, with 12 bases left between them. In nucleotides, the CDR3 is TGTGCCAGCAGCCCCGACAGCGTCTATGGCTACACCTTC. It specifies CASSPDSVYGYTF.

The rearrangement links TRBV5-1 to TRBJ1-2; the match to TRBD1 covers 9 bases. Losses at the gene ends were 0 bases for V and 2 bases for J; bases not matched to a gene: 5. In germline, CDR1 is SGHRS, CDR2 YFSETQ. This CDR3 is built from 16 residues. This CDR3 reads CASSLGTGAVNYGYTF. In DNA form, the CDR3 reads TGCGCCAGCAGCTTGGGGACAGGGGCCGTAAACTATGGCTACACCTTC.

The CDR3 DNA is TGTGCCAGCACCCACAGGGGAACCGGGGAGCTGTTTTTT. Protein sequence: CASTHRGTGELFF. The chain links TRBV6-6 to TRBJ2-2; 7 nucleotides match TRBD1. The CDR3 loop spans 13 amino acids. Germline CDR1 reads MNHNY; CDR2 reads SVGAGI (reference sequence). V was clipped by 7 bases and J by 5 bases; unmatched bases: 4.

This clone came up once. The chain links TRBV9 to TRBJ1-2; D is perhaps TRBD1 (6 bases). With 0 bases removed from V and 5 bases from J, the gap between germline ends came to 8 bases. Germline values: CDR1 SGDLS, CDR2 YYNGEE. CDR3 length equals 13 residues. In DNA form, the CDR3 reads TGTGCCAGCAGCGTAGCAGGGGCATATGGCTACACCTTC. This gives the protein CASSVAGAYGYTF.

This clone was picked up one time. Distinct nucleotide sequences in the sample also encode this CDR3. The rearrangement uses TRBV29-1 and TRBJ2-1; D possibly corresponds to TRBD1 (6 bases). Trimming pared 4 bases from V and 9 bases from J, leaving 7 bases between. Germline V CDR1 and CDR2: SQVTM, ANQGSEA. The CDR3 sequence is 10 residues long. This CDR3 reads CSVGGLEQFF. The CDR3 region has the DNA TGCAGCGTTGGGGGGCTTGAGCAGTTCTTC.

The rearrangement joins TRBV7-3 to TRBJ1-1, with D uncertain. Germline V lookup: CDR1 SGHTA, CDR2 FQGTGA. V was clipped by 3 bases and J by 2 bases, with 7 bases between them. This CDR3 has 13 amino acids. In nucleotides, the CDR3 is TGTGCCAGCAGCTTGGGGAGCAACACTGAAGCTTTCTTT. Protein product: CASSLGSNTEAFF. Looking up the rest from reference TRBV7-3 and TRBJ1-1 gives the full variable domain: GAGVSQTPSNKVTEKGKYVELRCDPISGHTALYWYRQSLGQGPEFLIYFQGTGAADDSGLPNDRFFAVRPEGSVSTLKIQRTERGDSAVYLCASSLGSNTEAFFGQGTRLTVV.

This clone appeared once. The chain carries TRBV28 and TRBJ1-1; D ambiguous. CDR3 length: 12 amino acids. From germline, CDR1 is MDHEN and CDR2 SYDVKM. Trimming stripped 6 bases from V and 8 bases from J, with 13 bases between. CDR3 bases: TGTGCCAGCAGGTACGGTCAAACGGAAGCTTTCTTT. Amino acid sequence: CASRYGQTEAFF.

The chain is built from TRBV7-9 and TRBJ2-1; 7 bases are a match to TRBD1. Germline CDR1 is SEHNR and CDR2 is FQNEAQ (reference sequence). The ends lost 5 bases at V and 4 bases at J; junction bases unmatched: 11. This CDR3 has 16 residues. The CDR3 DNA reads as TGTGCCAGCAGCCTACTTTGGGACAGCCATTACAATGAGCAGTTCTTC. Translation: CASSLLWDSHYNEQFF.

The chain links TRBV19 to TRBJ2-1; 7 nucleotides line up with TRBD1. The J segment lost 7 bases and the V segment lost 5 bases, leaving 5 bases of the junction unmatched. The germline V gene encodes CDR1 LNHDA and CDR2 SQIVND (reference sequence). This CDR3 is built from 13 residues. The DNA for the CDR3 is TGTGCCAGTAGTGGGGGCAGGGGGAATGAGCAGTTCTTC. Encoded protein: CASSGGRGNEQFF.

About this clone itself: Other DNA sequences in the same sample also yield this CDR3. V and J are TRBV5-1 and TRBJ2-7; D not resolved. V gave up 0 bases and J gave up 1 base, with 5 bases separating them. From germline, CDR1 is SGHRS and CDR2 YFSETQ. The CDR3 totals 13 residues. The CDR3 here is CASSLGQSYEQYF. DNA for the CDR3: TGCGCCAGCAGCTTGGGGCAGTCCTACGAGCAGTACTTC.